One and the same sample provided the 3 T cell receptor beta chains below, sequenced in a study of blood T cell repertoires in COVID-19. Method: immunoSEQ multiplex PCR; TCRdb's copy keeps in-frame clones and lacks some. The repertoire has fewer than 500,000 clones, over 75% of them found once; the top ten carry 1.3%. Sample: PBMCs or T cells enriched from blood (not recorded which). Source of these receptors: a man between 25 and 39 years old who had recovered from COVID-19.

The chain carries TRBV18 and TRBJ1-5; D uncertain. In germline, CDR1 is KGHSH, CDR2 LQKENI. Trimming removed 1 base from V and 5 bases from J, with 6 bases in between. This CDR3 contains 13 residues. The CDR3 DNA follows: TGTGCCAGCTCACCACATCCAGATCAGCCCCAGCATTTT. Protein: CASSPHPDQPQHF.

The CDR3 region has the DNA TGTGCCAGCGCCGGGACAGTTAACGAGCAGTACTTC. Translating gives CASAGTVNEQYF. The chain combines TRBV7-8 with TRBJ2-7; the match to TRBD1 covers 7 bases. Per the germline V gene, CDR1 is SGHVS and CDR2 is FQNEAQ. The CDR3 has 12 amino acids. Trimming at V came to 8 bases and at J to 5 bases, leaving 6 bases not matched to a gene.

The chain links TRBV7-8 to TRBJ1-5, with D tentatively TRBD1 (6 bases). The germline V gene has CDR1 SGHVS and CDR2 FQNEAQ. The CDR3 loop spans 15 amino acids. V lost 6 bases to trimming and J lost 6 bases, with 18 bases between them. The CDR3 DNA reads TGTGCCAGCAGTTCCGGGACAATTATCGGTCAGCCCCAGCATTTT. This codes for CASSSGTIIGQPQHF.